The rows below give T cell receptor beta chains drawn from one sample of a study of shared clonotypes between healthy human individuals. The data were produced by immunoSEQ multiplex PCR, yet TCRdb's version contains in-frame clones alone and is incomplete. Among 190,000 or so clones, 85% to 95% were seen once, and the ten largest hold 0.067%. The sample comprised naive CD4+ T cells sorted from blood. All receptors derive from a woman in her 30s in good health. Each CDR3 is given with its conserved first and last residue.

V gene: TRBV7-9
J gene: TRBJ2-7
CDR3 protein: CASSRDISYEQYF

V gene: TRBV30
J gene: TRBJ2-1
CDR3 protein: CAWTAGGYSEQFF

V gene: TRBV5-4
J gene: TRBJ2-7
CDR3 protein: CASSPGTESSYEQYF

V gene: TRBV2
J gene: TRBJ2-1
CDR3 protein: CASKAGGPSNEQFF

V gene: TRBV27
J gene: TRBJ1-2
CDR3 protein: CASSLYGGLGNYGYTF

V gene: TRBV6-4
J gene: TRBJ1-1
CDR3 protein: CASSRRSGANTEAFF

V gene: TRBV5-1
J gene: TRBJ1-2
CDR3 protein: CASSLQGEYGYTF

V gene: TRBV5-4
J gene: TRBJ2-5
CDR3 protein: CASSFEAGFRGETQYF

V gene: TRBV18
J gene: TRBJ2-7
CDR3 protein: CASSPGPFSSYEQYF

V gene: TRBV2
J gene: TRBJ1-1
CDR3 protein: CASTGSKTEAFF

V gene: TRBV9
J gene: TRBJ2-1
CDR3 protein: CASSVGLAADLNEQFF

V gene: TRBV11-2
J gene: TRBJ2-7
CDR3 protein: CATKPGSPTYEQYF

V gene: TRBV27
J gene: TRBJ2-5
CDR3 protein: CASSFSPGPFEQYF

V gene: TRBV4-1
J gene: TRBJ2-3
CDR3 protein: CASSPELAAPDTQYF

V gene: TRBV19
J gene: TRBJ2-5
CDR3 protein: CASSMGVPETQYF

V gene: TRBV5-1
J gene: TRBJ2-7
CDR3 protein: CASSLTSGSQSYGEQYF

V gene: TRBV19
J gene: TRBJ1-4
CDR3 protein: CASSQGANNEKLFF

V gene: TRBV7-2
J gene: TRBJ2-1
CDR3 protein: CASSLVAGNSYNEQFF

V gene: TRBV7-9
J gene: TRBJ2-2
CDR3 protein: CASSQPQGPGELFF

V gene: TRBV6-6
J gene: TRBJ2-7
CDR3 protein: CASSPLAGSSYEQYF

V gene: TRBV5-1
J gene: TRBJ1-1
CDR3 protein: CASSWGQSEAFF

V gene: TRBV6-5
J gene: TRBJ2-7
CDR3 protein: CASSRQAPYEQYF

V gene: TRBV25-1
J gene: TRBJ2-7
CDR3 protein: CASSDTTPYEQYF

V gene: TRBV7-3
J gene: TRBJ1-1
CDR3 protein: CASSQQGNTEAFF

V gene: TRBV9
J gene: TRBJ2-2
CDR3 protein: CASSIQGAGSMYTGELFF

V gene: TRBV27
J gene: TRBJ1-2
CDR3 protein: CASSFSRGRGYTF

V gene: TRBV27
J gene: TRBJ2-3
CDR3 protein: CASSIGQGSDTQYF

V gene: TRBV11-1
J gene: TRBJ1-2
CDR3 protein: CASSLGADVSYGYTF

V gene: TRBV13
J gene: TRBJ2-4
CDR3 protein: CASSLVSTSGSRLAKNIQYF

V gene: TRBV2
J gene: TRBJ1-1
CDR3 protein: CASSWTGNVEAFF

V gene: TRBV9
J gene: TRBJ2-2
CDR3 protein: CASSVESRNTGELFF

V gene: TRBV6-6
J gene: TRBJ2-5
CDR3 protein: CASSGDSQETQYF

V gene: TRBV4-1
J gene: TRBJ2-4
CDR3 protein: CASSQGRDSGTIQYF

V gene: TRBV27
J gene: TRBJ2-5
CDR3 protein: CASSYNPDRGETQYF

V gene: TRBV6-1
J gene: TRBJ1-5
CDR3 protein: CASSEARNQPQHF

V gene: TRBV18
J gene: TRBJ2-6
CDR3 protein: CASSPLPLSGANVLTF

V gene: TRBV30
J gene: TRBJ1-5
CDR3 protein: CAWSAYLQPQHF

V gene: TRBV7-2
J gene: NA
CDR3 protein: CASSLVVQIYEQYF

V gene: TRBV21-1
J gene: TRBJ2-7
CDR3 protein: CASSPQGQGNHEQYF

V gene: TRBV5-1
J gene: TRBJ1-1
CDR3 protein: CASSFGPANTEAFF

V gene: TRBV30
J gene: TRBJ1-1
CDR3 protein: CAWMRTEAFF

V gene: TRBV19
J gene: TRBJ1-5
CDR3 protein: CASRAGQTSNQPQHF

V gene: TRBV19
J gene: TRBJ1-5
CDR3 protein: CASSIGQRLSQPQHF